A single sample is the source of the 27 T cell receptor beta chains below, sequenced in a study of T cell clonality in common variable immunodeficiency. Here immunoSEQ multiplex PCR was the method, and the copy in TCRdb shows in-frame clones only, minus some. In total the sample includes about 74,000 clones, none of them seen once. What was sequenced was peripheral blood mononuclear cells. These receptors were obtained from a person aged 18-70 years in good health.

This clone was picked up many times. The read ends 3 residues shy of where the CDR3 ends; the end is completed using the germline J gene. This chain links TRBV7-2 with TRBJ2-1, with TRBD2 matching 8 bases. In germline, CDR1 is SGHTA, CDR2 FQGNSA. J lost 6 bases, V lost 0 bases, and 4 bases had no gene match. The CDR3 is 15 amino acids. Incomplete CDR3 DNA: TGTGCCAGCAGCTTAGCGGGGACTAGGGTCAATGAG. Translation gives CASSLAGTRVNE. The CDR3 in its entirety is CASSLAGTRVNEQFF.

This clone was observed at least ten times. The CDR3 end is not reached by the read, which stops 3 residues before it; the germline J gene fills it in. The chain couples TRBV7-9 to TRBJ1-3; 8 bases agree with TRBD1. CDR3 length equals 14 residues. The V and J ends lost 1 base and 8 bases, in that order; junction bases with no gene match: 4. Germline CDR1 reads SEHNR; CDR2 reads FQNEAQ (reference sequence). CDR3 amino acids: CASSLGTGIHTIYF. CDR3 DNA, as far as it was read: TGTGCCAGCAGCTTAGGGACAGGGATACACACC.

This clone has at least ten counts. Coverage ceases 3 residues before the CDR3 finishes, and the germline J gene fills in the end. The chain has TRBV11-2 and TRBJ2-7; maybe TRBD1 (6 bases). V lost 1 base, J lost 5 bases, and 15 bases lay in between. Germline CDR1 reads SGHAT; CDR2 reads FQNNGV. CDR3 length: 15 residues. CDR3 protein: CASSLVIGTWDEQYF. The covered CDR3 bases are TGTGCCAGCAGCTTAGTTATCGGGACATGGGACGAG.

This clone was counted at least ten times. CDR3 sequence: CASSGTENLYNEQFF. The sequenced part of the CDR3 DNA is TGCGCCAGCAGCGGGACTGAGAACCTTTACAATGAG. The chain employs TRBV5-1 and TRBJ2-1; D is possibly TRBD2 (6 bases). The CDR3 goes on 3 residues after the read ends, and that part is filled in from the germline J gene. Germline V gene lookup returns CDR1 SGHRS and CDR2 YFSETQ. Trimming took off 4 bases at V and 4 bases at J, with 15 bases between the two ends. CDR3 length equals 15 residues.

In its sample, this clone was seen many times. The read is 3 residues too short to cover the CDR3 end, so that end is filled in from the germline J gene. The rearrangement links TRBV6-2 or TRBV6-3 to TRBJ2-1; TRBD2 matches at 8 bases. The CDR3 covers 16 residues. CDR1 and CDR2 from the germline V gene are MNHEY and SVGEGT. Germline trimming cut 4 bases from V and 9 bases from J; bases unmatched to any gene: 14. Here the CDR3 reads CASSSFSGLSGGEQFF. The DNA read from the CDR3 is TGTGCCAGCAGTTCTTTTAGCGGGTTAAGCGGGGGTGAG.

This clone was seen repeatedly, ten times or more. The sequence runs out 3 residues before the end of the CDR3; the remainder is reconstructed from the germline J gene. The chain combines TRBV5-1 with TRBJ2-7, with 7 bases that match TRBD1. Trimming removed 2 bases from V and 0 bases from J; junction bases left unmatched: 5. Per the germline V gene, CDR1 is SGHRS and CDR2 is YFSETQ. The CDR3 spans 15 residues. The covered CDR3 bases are TGCGCCAGCAGCTTCGGGACAGCCCACTCCTACGAG. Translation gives CASSFGTAHSYE. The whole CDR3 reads CASSFGTAHSYEQYF.

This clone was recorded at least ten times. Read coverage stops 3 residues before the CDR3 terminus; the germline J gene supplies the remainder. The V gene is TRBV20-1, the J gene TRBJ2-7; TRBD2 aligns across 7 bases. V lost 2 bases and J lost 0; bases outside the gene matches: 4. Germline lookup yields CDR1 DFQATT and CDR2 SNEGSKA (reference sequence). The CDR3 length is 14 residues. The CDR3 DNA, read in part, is TGCAGTGCTAGACTAGCGGCTGTCTCCTACGAG. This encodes CSARLAAVSYE. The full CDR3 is CSARLAAVSYEQYF.

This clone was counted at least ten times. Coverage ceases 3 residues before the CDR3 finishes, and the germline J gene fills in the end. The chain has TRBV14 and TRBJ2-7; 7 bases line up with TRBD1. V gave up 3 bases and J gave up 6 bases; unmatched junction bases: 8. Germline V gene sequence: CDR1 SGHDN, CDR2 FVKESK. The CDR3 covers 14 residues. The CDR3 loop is CASSHPGTVSEQYF. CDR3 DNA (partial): TGTGCCAGCAGCCACCCCGGGACAGTATCCGAG. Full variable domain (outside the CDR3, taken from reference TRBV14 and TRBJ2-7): EAGVTQFPSHSVIEKGQTVTLRCDPISGHDNLYWYRRVMGKEIKFLLHFVKESKQDESGMPNNRFLAERTGGTYSTLKVQPAELEDSGVYFCASSHPGTVSEQYFGPGTRLTVT.

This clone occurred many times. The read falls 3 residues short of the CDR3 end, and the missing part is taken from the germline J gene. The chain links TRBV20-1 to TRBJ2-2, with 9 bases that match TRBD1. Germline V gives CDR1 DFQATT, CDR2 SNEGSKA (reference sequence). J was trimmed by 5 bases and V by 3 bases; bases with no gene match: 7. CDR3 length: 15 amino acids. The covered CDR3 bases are TGCAGTGCTAGCCTTGGGACAGGGCGGACCGGGGAG. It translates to CSASLGTGRTGE. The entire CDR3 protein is CSASLGTGRTGELFF.

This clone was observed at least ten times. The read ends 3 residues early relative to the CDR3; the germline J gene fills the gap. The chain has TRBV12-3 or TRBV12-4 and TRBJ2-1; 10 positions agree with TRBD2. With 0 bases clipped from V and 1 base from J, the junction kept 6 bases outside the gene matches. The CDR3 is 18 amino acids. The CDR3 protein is CASSLASIAGGSYNEQFF. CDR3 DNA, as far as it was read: TGTGCCAGCAGTTTAGCGTCGATAGCGGGAGGTTCCTACAATGAG.

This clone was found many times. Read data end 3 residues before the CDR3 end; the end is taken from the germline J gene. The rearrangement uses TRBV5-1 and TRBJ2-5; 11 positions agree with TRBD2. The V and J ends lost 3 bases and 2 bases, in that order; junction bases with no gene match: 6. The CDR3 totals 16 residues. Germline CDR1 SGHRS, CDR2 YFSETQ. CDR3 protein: CASSSPGLAEQETQYF. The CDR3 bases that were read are TGCGCCAGCAGCTCCCCGGGACTAGCGGAACAAGAGACC.

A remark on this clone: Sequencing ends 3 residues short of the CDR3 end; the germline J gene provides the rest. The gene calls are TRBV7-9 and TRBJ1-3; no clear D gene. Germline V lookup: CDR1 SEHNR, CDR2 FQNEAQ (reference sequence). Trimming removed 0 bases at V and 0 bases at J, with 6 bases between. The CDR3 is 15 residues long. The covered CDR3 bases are TGTGCCAGCAGCTTAGCGAGCGGCTCTGGAAACACC. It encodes CASSLASGSGNT. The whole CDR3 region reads CASSLASGSGNTIYF.

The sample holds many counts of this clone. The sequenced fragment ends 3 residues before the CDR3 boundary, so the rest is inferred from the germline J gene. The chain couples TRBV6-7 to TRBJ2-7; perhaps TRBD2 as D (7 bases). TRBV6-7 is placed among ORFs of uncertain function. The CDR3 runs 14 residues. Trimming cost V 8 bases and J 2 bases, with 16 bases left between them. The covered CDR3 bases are TGTGCCAGCGGGGTGGGGGGGCGAGCCTACGAG. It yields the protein CASGVGGRAYE. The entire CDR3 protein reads CASGVGGRAYEQYF.

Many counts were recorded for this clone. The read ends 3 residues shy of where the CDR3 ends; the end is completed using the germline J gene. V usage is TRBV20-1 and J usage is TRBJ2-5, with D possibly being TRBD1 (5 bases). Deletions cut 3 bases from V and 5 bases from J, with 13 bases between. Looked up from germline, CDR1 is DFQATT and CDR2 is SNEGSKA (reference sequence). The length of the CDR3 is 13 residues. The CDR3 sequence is CSASRARVETQYF. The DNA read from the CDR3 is TGCAGTGCTAGTCGTGCCAGGGTGGAGACC.

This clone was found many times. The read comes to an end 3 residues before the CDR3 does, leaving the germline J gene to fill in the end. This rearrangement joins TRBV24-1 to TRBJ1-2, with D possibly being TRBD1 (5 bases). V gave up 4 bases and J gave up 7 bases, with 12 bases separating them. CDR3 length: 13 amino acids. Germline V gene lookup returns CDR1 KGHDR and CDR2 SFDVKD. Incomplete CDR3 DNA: TGTGCCACCAGTGACGACAGTTCAATTGGC. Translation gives CATSDDSSIG. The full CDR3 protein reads CATSDDSSIGYTF.

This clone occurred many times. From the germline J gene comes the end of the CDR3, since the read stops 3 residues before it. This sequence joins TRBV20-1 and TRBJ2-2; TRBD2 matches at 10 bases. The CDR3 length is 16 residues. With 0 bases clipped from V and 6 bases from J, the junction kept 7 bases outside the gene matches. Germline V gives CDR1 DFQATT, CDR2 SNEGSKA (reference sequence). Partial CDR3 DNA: TGCAGTGCTAGAGATGGCAGCGGGAGGGCCGCCGGGGAG. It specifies CSARDGSGRAAGE. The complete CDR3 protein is CSARDGSGRAAGELFF.

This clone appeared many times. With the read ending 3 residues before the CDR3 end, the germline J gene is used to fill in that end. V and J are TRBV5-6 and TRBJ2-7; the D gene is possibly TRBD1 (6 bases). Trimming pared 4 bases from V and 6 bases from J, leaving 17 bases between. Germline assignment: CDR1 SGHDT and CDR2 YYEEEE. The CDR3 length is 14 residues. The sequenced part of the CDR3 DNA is TGTGCCAGCAGCCGCGACAGGTTTAGTCCCGAG. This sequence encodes CASSRDRFSPE. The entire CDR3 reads CASSRDRFSPEQYF.

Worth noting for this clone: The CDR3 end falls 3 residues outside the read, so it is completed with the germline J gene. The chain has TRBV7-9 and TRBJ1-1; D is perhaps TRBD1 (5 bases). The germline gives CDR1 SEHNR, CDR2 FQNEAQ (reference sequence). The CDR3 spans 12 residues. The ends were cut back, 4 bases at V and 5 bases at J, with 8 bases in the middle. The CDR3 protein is CASSSQGTEAFF. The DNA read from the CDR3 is TGTGCCAGCAGCTCGCAGGGAACTGAA.

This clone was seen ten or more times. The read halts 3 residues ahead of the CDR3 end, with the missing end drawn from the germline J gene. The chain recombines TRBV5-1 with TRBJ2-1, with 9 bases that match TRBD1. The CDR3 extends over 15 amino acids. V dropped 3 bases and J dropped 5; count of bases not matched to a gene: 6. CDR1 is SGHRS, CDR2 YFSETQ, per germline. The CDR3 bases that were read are TGCGCCAGCAGCTCTTTACAGGGGGCAGACAATGAG. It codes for CASSSLQGADNE. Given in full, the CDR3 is CASSSLQGADNEQFF.

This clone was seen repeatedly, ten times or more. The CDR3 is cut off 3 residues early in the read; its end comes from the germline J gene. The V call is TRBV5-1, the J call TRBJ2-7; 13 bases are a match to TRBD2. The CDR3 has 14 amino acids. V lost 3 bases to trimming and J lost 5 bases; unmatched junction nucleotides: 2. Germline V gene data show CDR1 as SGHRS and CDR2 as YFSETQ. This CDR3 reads CASSSGLAGNEQYF. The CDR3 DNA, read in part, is TGCGCCAGCAGCTCGGGACTAGCGGGAAACGAG.

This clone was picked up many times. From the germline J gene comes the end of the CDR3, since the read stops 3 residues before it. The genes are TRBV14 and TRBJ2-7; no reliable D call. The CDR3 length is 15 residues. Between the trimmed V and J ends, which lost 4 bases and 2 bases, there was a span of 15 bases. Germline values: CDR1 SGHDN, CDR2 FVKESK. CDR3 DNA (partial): TGTGCCAGCAGCCCTCCCTCCCGTAGCACCTACGAG. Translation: CASSPPSRSTYE. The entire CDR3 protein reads CASSPPSRSTYEQYF.

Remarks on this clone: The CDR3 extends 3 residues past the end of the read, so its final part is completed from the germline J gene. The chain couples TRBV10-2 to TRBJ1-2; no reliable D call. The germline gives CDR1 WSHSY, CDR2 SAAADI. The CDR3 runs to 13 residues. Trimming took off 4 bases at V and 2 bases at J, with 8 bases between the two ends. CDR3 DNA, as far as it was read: TGCGCCAGCAGTGCCTTGAGGAACTATGGC. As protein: CASSALRNYG. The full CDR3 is CASSALRNYGYTF.

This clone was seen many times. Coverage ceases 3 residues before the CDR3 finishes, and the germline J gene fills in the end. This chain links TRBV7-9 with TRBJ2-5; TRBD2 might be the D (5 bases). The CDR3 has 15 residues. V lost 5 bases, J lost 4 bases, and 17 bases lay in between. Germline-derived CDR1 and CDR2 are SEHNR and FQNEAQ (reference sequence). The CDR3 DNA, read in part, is TGTGCCAGCAGCCCATTGCGAGCGGTTCTAGAGACC. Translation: CASSPLRAVLET. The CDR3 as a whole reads CASSPLRAVLETQYF.

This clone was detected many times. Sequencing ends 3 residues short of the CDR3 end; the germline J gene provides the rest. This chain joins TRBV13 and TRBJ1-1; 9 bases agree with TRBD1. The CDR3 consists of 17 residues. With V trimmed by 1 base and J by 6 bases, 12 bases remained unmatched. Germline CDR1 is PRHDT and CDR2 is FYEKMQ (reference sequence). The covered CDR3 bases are TGTGCCAGCAGCTTAGAATGGGATTACAGGGGGCAACCTGAA. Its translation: CASSLEWDYRGQPE. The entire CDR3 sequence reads CASSLEWDYRGQPEAFF.

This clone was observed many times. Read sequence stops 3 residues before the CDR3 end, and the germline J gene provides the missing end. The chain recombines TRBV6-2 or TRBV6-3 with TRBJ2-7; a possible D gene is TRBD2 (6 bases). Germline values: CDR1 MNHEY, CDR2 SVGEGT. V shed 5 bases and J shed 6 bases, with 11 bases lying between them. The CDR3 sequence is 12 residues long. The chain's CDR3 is CASSRLVAEQYF. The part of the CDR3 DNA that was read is TGTGCCAGCAGTCGACTAGTGGCCGAG.

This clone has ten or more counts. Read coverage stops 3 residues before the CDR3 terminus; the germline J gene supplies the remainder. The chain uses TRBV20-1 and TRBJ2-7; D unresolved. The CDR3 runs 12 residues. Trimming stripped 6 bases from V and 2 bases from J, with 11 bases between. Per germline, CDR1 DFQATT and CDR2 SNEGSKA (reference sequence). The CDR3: CSAPTPTYEQYF. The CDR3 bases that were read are TGCAGTGCCCCGACACCTACCTACGAG.

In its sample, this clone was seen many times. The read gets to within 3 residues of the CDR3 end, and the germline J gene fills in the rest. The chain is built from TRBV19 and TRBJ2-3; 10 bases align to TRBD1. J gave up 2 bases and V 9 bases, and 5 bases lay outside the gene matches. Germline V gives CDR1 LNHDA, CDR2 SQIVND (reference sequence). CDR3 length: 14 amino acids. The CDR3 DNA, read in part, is TGTGCCAGCAAGACAGGGGGCCACACAGATACG. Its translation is CASKTGGHTDT. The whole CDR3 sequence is CASKTGGHTDTQYF.